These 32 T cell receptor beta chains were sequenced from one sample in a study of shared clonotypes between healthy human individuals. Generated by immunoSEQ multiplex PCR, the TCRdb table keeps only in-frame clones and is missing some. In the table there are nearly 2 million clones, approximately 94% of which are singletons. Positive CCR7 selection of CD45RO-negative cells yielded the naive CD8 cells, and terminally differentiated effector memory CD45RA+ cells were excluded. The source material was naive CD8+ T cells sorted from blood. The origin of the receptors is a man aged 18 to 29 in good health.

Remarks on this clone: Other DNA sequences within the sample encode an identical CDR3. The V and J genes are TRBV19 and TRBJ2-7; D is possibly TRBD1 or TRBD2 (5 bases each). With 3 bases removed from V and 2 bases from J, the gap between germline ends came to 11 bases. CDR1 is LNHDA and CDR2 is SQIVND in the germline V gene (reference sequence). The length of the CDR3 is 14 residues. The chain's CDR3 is CASSIGTDTYEQYF. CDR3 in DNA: TGTGCCAGTAGTATTGGGACGGATACCTACGAGCAGTACTTC.

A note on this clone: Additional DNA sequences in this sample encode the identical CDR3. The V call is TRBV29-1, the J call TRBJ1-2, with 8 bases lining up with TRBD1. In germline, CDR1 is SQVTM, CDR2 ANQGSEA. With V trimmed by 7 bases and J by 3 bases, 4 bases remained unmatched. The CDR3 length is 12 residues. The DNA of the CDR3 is TGCAGCGCCCAGGGGGCAGACTATGGCTACACCTTC. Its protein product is CSAQGADYGYTF.

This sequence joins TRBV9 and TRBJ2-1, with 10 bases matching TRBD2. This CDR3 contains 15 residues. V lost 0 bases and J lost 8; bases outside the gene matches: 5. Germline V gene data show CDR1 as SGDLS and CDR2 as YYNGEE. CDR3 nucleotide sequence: TGTGCCAGCAGCGTAGGAGCTAGCGGGGGCGATGAGCAGTTCTTC. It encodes CASSVGASGGDEQFF.

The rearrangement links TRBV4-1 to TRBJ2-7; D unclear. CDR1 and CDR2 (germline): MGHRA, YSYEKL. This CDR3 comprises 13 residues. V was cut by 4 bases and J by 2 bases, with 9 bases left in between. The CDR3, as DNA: TGCGCCAGCAGCCCTGGTATGGCCTACGAGCAGTACTTC. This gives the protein CASSPGMAYEQYF.

The CDR3 DNA sequence: TGTGCTAGTGGTCTCTCCAGGGGTTCAGGGGCCAACGTCCTGACTTTC. It specifies CASGLSRGSGANVLTF. The V and J genes are TRBV12-5 and TRBJ2-6; tentatively, D is TRBD1 (6 bases). From germline, CDR1 is LGHNT and CDR2 FRNRAP. V was pared by 5 bases and J by 4 bases, with 15 bases between. The CDR3 loop spans 16 amino acids. Full variable domain (missing parts from reference TRBV12-5 and TRBJ2-6): DARVTQTPRHKVTEMGQEVTMRCQPILGHNTVFWYRQTMMQGLELLAYFRNRAPLDDSGMPKDRFSAEMPDATLATLKIQPSEPRDSAVYFCASGLSRGSGANVLTFGAGSRLTVL.

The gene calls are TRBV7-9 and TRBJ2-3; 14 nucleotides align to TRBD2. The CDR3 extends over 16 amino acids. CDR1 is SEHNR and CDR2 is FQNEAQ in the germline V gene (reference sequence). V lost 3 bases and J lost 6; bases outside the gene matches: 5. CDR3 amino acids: CASSLTSGGALDTQYF. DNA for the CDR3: TGTGCCAGCAGCTTGACTAGCGGGGGGGCCCTGGATACGCAGTATTTT.

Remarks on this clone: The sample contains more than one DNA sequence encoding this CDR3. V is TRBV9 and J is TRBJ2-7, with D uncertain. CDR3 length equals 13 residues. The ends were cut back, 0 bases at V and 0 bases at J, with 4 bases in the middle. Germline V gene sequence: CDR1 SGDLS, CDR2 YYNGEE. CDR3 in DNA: TGTGCCAGCAGCGTAGGGGCCTCCTACGAGCAGTACTTC. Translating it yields CASSVGASYEQYF.

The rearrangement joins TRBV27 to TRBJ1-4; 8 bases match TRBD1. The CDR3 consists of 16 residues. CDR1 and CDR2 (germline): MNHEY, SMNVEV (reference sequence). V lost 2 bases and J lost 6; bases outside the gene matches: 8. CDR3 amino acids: CASSLLRQGIDEKLFF. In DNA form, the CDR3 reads TGTGCCAGCAGTTTACTCCGACAGGGGATCGATGAAAAACTGTTTTTT.

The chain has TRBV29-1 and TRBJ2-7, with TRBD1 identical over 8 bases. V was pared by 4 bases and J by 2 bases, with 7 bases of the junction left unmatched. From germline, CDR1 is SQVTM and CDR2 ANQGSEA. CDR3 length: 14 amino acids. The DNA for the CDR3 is TGCAGCGTTGTGCGACAGGGGCTTACCTACGAGCAGTACTTC. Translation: CSVVRQGLTYEQYF.

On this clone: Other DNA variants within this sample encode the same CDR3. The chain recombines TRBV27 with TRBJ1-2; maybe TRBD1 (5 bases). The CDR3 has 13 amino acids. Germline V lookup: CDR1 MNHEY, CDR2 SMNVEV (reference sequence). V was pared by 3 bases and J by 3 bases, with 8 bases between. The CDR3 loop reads CASSFGRDYGYTF. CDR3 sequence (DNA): TGTGCCAGCAGTTTTGGCAGGGACTATGGCTACACCTTC.

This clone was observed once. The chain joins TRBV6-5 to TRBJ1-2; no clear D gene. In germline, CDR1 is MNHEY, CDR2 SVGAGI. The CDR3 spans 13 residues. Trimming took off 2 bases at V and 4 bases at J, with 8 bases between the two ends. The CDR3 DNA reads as TGTGCCAGCAGTTACGGGATCCTCTATGGCTACACCTTC. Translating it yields CASSYGILYGYTF.

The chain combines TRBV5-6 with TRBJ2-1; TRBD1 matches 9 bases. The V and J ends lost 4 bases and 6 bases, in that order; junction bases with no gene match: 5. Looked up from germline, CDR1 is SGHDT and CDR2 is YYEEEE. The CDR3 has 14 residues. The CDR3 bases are TGTGCCAGCAGCCCCGGGACAGGGTCCAATGAGCAGTTCTTC. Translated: CASSPGTGSNEQFF.

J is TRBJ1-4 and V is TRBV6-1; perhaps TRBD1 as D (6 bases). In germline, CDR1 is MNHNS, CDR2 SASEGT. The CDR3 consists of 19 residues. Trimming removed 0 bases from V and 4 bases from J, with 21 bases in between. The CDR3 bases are TGTGCCAGCAGTGAAGCTTTAGGGGGGTCTGGTTTCCTTAATGAAAAACTGTTTTTT. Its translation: CASSEALGGSGFLNEKLFF.

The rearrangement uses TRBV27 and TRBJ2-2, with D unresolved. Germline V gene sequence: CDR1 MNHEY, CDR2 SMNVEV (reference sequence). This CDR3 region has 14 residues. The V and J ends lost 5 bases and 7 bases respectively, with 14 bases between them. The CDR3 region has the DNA TGTGCCAGCAGTCCGGCTGTGGGGTACGGGGAGCTGTTTTTT. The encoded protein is CASSPAVGYGELFF.

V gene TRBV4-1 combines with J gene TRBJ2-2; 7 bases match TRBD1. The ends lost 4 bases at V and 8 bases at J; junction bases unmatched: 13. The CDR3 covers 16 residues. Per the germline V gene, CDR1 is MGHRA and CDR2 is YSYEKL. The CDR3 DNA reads TGCGCCAGCAGCCGAGGGGACAGCCTAAACCATGGGGAGCTGTTTTTT. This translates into CASSRGDSLNHGELFF.

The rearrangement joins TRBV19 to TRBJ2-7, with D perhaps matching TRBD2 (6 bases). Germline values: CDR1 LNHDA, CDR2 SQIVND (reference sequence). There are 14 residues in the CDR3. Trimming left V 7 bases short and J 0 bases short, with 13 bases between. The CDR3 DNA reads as TGTGCCAGTAAAGACCCCGGGGGCTCCTACGAGCAGTACTTC. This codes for CASKDPGGSYEQYF.

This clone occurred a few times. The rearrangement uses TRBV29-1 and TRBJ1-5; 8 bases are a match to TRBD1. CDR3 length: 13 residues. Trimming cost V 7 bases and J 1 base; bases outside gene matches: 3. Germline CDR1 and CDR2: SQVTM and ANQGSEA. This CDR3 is CSARTGSNQPQHF. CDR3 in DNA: TGCAGCGCGCGGACAGGGAGCAATCAGCCCCAGCATTTT. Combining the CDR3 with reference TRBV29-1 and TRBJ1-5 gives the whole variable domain SAVISQKPSRDICQRGTSLTIQCQVDSQVTMMFWYRQQPGQSLTLIATANQGSEATYESGFVIDKFPISRPNLTFSTLTVSNMSPEDSSIYLCSARTGSNQPQHFGDGTRLSIL.

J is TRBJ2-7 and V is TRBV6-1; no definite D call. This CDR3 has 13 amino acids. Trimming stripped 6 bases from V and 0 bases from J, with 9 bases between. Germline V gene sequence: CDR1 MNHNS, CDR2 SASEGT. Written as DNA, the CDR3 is TGTGCCAGCAGAACGCAGGCCTCCTACGAGCAGTACTTC. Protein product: CASRTQASYEQYF.

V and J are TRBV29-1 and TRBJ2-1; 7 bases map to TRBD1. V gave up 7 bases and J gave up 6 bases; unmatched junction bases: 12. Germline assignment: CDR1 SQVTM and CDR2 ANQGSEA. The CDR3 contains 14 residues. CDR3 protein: CSGTRGPYGNEQFF. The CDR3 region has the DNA TGCAGCGGTACAAGGGGGCCTTACGGCAATGAGCAGTTCTTC.

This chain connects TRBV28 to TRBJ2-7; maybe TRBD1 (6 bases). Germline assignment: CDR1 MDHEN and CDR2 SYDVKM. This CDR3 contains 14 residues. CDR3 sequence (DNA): TGTGCTAGTCGCGTTTCAGGGACATCCTACGAGCAGTACTTC. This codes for CASRVSGTSYEQYF.

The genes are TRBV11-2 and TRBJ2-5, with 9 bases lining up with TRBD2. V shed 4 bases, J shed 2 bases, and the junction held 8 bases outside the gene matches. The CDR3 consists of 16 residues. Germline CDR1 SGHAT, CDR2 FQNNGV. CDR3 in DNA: TGTGCCAGCAGCTATAGATTGGGACTAGCACAAGAGACCCAGTACTTC. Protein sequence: CASSYRLGLAQETQYF.

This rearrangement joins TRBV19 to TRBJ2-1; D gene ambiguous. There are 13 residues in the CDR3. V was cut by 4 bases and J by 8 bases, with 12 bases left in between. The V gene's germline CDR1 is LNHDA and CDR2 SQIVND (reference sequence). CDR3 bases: TGTGCCAGTAGTACCTCCGCCGACTATGAGCAGTTCTTC. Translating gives CASSTSADYEQFF.

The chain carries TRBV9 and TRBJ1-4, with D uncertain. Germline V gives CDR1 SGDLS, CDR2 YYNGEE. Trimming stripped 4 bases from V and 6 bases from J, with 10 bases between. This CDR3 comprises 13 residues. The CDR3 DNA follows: TGTGCCAGCAGCCCTACAATGGATGAAAAACTGTTTTTT. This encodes CASSPTMDEKLFF.

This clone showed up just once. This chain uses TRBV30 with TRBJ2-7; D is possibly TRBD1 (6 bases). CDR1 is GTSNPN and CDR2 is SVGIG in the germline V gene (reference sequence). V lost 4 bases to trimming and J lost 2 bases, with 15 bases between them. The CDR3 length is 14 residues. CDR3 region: CAWNPTGETYEQYF. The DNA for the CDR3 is TGTGCCTGGAACCCGACAGGTGAAACCTACGAGCAGTACTTC.

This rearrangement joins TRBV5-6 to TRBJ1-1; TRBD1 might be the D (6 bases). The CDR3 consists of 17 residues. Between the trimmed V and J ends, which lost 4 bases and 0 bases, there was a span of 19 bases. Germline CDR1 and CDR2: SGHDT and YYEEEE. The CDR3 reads CASSPSGDRGVNTEAFF. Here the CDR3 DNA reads TGTGCCAGCAGCCCATCAGGGGATAGAGGGGTGAACACTGAAGCTTTCTTT. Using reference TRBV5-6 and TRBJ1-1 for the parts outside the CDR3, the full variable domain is DAGVTQSPTHLIKTRGQQVTLRCSPKSGHDTVSWYQQALGQGPQFIFQYYEEEERQRGNFPDRFSGHQFPNYSSELNVNALLLGDSALYLCASSPSGDRGVNTEAFFGQGTRLTVV.

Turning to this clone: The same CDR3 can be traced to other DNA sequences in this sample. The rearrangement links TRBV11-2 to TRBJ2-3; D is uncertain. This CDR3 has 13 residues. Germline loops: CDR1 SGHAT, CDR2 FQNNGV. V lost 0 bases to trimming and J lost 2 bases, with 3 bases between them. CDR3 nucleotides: TGTGCCAGCAGCTTAGAACCCACAGATACGCAGTATTTT. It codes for CASSLEPTDTQYF.

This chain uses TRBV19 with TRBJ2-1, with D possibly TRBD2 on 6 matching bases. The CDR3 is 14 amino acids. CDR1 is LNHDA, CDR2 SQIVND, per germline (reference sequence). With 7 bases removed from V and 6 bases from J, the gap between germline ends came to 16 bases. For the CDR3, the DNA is TGTGCCAGTATGGTAGCGGAGGGATTCAATGAGCAGTTCTTC. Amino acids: CASMVAEGFNEQFF.

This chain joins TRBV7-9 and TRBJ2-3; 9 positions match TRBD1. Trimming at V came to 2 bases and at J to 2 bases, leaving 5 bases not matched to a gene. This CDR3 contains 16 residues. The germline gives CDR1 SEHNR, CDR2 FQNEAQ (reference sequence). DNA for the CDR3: TGTGCCAGCAGCTTATCCGGGACAGGGTCCACAGATACGCAGTATTTT. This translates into CASSLSGTGSTDTQYF. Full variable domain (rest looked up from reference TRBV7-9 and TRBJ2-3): DTGVSQNPRHKITKRGQNVTFRCDPISEHNRLYWYRQTLGQGPEFLTYFQNEAQLEKSRLLSDRFSAERPKGSFSTLEIQRTEQGDSAMYLCASSLSGTGSTDTQYFGPGTRLTVL.

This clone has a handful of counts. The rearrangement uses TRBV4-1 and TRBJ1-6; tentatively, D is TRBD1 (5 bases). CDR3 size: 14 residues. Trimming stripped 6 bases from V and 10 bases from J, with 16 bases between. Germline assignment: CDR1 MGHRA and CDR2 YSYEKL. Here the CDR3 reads CASSPRGVGSPLHF. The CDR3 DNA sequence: TGCGCCAGCAGTCCCCGGGGGGTCGGATCACCCCTCCACTTT.

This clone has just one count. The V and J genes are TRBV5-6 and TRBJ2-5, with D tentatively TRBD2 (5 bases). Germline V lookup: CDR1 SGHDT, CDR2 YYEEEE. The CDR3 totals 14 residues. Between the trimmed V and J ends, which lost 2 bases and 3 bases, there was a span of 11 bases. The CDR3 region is CASSLRWEKETQYF. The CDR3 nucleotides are TGTGCCAGCAGCTTAAGGTGGGAGAAAGAGACCCAGTACTTC.

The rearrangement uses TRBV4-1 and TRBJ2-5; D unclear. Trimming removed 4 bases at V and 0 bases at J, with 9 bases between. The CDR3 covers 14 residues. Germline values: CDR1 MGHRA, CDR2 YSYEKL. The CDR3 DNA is TGCGCCAGCAGCCCGACAAAGTACCAAGAGACCCAGTACTTC. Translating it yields CASSPTKYQETQYF.

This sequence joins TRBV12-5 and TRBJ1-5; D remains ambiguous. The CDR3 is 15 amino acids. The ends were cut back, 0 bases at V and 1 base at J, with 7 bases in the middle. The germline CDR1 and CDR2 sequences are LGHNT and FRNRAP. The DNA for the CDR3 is TGTGCTAGTGGTTTGGTTAACACAAGCAATCAGCCCCAGCATTTT. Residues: CASGLVNTSNQPQHF.